The entry that follows covers one T cell receptor beta chain sequence. The junction shows a germline mismatch at one end, possibly a read error. These data originate in a study of tumor and adjacent non-tumor tissue in lung cancer. No cell sorting was done before RNA was extracted from the tissue. The normal lung tissue was taken more than 3 cm from the tumor edge. A modified ARM-PCR protocol with three rounds of nested PCR amplified TCRbeta. TCRdb itself ran the multiplex PCR reads through MiXCR, one entry per CDR3 protein. The table has some 100,000 distinct CDR3 sequences, roughly three fifths seen once. The CDR3 is 13 residues long.

The J gene is TRBJ1-1, the V gene TRBV12-3 or TRBV12-4; TRBD1 matches 8 bases. Sample: distant non-tumor lung tissue. The TCR was taken from a man aged 55 to 70 with non-small cell lung cancer. The CDR3 sequence is CASSMTGDTEAFF. For the CDR3, the DNA is TGTGCCAGCAGTATGACAGGGGACACCGAAGCTTTCTTT.